Sequencing of this T cell receptor (beta chain) was carried out in a study of vaccination and CD4 T cells after COVID-19. Treatment: approximately 11-day PBMC culture with coronavirus spike peptide pools or control peptides (ViraFEST assay). Wells that each held roughly 2 million PBMCs were cultured with roughly 9.8 IU/ml IL-2 and about 9.8 ug/ml peptide pools. Half-medium changes with fresh IL-2 medium occurred on days 3 and 7. This CDR3 is 13 amino acids long. From germline, CDR1 is SGHTA and CDR2 FQGNSA. V was clipped by 3 bases and J by 3 bases, with 8 bases between them. As for this clonotype: Its antigen is as yet unknown.

Findings and caveats of the study: Spike mono-reactivity applied to 304 of 307 vaccine-specific clones detected in convalescent patients.

The Oncomine TCR Beta short-read assay sequenced DNA from cultured CD4+ T cells. MiXCR, applied by TCRdb to the PCR reads, yields one record per CDR3 protein. The sample lists some 10,000 distinct CDR3 sequences; around 60% were seen once. The chain couples TRBV7-2 to TRBJ1-2; a weak D match, TRBD1 (6 bases). What was sequenced was CD4+ T cells from blood, cultured in vitro. This TCR was sampled from a human donor who had recovered from COVID-19. The DNA for the CDR3 is TGTGCCAGCAGCTTTAACAGGGACTATGGCTACACCTTC. It encodes CASSFNRDYGYTF. The full variable domain, its missing parts supplied by reference TRBV7-2 and TRBJ1-2, is GAGVSQSPSNKVTEKGKDVELRCDPISGHTALYWYRQSLGQGLEFLIYFQGNSAPDKSGLPSDRFSAERTGGSVSTLTIQRTQQEDSAVYLCASSFNRDYGYTFGSGTRLTVV.